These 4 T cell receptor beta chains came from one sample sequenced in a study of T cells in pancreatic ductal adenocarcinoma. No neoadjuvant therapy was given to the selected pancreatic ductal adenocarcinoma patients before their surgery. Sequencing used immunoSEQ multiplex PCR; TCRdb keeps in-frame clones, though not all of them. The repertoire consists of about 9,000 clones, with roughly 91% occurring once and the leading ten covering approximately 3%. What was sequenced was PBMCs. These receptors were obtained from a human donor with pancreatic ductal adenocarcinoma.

The CDR3 nucleotides read TGTGCCAGCAGCTTGTTTGCTAGCGGGGGACCAGTCCAAGAGACCCAGTACTTC. Translated, it gives CASSLFASGGPVQETQYF. This rearrangement joins TRBV5-5 to TRBJ2-5; the match to TRBD2 covers 10 bases. The germline V gene has CDR1 SGHKS and CDR2 YYEKEE (reference sequence). J gave up 1 base and V 1 base, and 10 bases lay outside the gene matches. The CDR3 loop spans 18 amino acids.

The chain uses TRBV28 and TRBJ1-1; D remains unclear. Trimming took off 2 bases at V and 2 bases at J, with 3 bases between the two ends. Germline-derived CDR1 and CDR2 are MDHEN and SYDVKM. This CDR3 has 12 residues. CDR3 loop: CASSLPNTEAFF. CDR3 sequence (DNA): TGTGCCAGCAGTTTACCTAACACTGAAGCTTTCTTT.

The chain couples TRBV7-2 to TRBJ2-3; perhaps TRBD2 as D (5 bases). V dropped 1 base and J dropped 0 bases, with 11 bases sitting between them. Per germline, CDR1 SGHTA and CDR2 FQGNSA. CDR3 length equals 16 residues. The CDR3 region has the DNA TGTGCCAGCAGCTTAGGAGCGGCCCCTAGCACAGATACGCAGTATTTT. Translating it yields CASSLGAAPSTDTQYF. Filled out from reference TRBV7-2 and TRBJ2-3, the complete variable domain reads GAGVSQSPSNKVTEKGKDVELRCDPISGHTALYWYRQSLGQGLEFLIYFQGNSAPDKSGLPSDRFSAERTGGSVSTLTIQRTQQEDSAVYLCASSLGAAPSTDTQYFGPGTRLTVL.

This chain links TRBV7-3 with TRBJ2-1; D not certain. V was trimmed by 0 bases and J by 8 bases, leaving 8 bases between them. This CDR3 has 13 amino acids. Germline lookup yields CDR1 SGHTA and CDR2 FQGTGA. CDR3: CASSLTLADEQFF. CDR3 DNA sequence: TGTGCCAGCAGCTTAACCTTGGCCGATGAGCAGTTCTTC.